The sequence of this TCR beta chain was determined in a study of CXCR3-negative and CXCR3-positive naive CD8 T cells. Germline assignment: CDR1 SQVTM and CDR2 ANQGSEA. The CDR3 consists of 15 residues. Each CD8+ T cell subset was sorted in triplicate, 300,000 cells each. Definition of naive CD8+ T cells rested on a CD45RO-CCR7+CD27+CD95- profile. UMI-labeled 5' RACE yielded the TRB cDNA libraries. TCRdb reprocessed the 5' RACE reads; each CDR3 protein has one entry and no DNA is given. The sample totals approximately 47,000 distinct CDR3 sequences. The sequenced sample consisted of naive CXCR3- CD8+ T cells from blood. The subset here: CD45RO-CCR7+CD27+CD95- naive CD8+ T cells lacking CXCR3 (TNR3-). This sequence originates from a human donor in good health. Some clones in this sample may be carry-over from other donors' samples. The chain links TRBV29-1 to TRBJ2-1; TCRdb lists TRBD1, though no DNA is available to test this call. The CDR3 here is CSGKPPGQGAGEQFF.